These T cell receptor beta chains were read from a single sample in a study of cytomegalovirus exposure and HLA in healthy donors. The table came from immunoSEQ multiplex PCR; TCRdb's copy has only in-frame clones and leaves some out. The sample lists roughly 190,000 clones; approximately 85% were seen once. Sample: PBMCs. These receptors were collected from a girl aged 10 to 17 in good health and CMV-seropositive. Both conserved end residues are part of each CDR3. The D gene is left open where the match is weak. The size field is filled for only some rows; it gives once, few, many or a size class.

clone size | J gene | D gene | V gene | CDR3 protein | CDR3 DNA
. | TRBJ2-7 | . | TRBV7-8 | CASSLTGLVEQYF | TGTGCCAGCAGCTTAACGGGACTCGTCGAGCAGTACTTC
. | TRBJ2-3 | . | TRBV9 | CASSVESGGSTDTQYF | TGTGCCAGCAGCGTCGAGTCCGGGGGTAGCACAGATACGCAGTATTTT
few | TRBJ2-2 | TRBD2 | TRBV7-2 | CASSPKTKTSGGITGELFF | TGTGCCAGCAGCCCCAAAACAAAAACTAGCGGGGGTATTACCGGGGAGCTGTTTTTT
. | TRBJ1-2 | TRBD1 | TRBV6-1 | CVSSEVGQVAYGYTF | TGTGTCAGCAGCGAAGTGGGACAGGTCGCCTATGGCTACACCTTC
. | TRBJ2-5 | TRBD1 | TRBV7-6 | CASSSKGQSIQETQYF | TGTGCCAGCAGCTCTAAGGGACAGTCGATCCAAGAGACCCAGTACTTC
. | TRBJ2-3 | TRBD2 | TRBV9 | CASSSGLAGSTDTQYF | TGTGCCAGCAGCTCCGGACTAGCGGGGAGCACAGATACGCAGTATTTT
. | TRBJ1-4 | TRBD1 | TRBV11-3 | CASSTGARGNEKLFF | TGTGCCAGCAGCACAGGGGCACGTGGTAATGAAAAACTGTTTTTT
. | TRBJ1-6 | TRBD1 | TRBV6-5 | CASRWTGNSPLHF | TGTGCCAGCAGGTGGACAGGGAATTCACCCCTCCACTTT
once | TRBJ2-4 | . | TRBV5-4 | CASSVGQQNIQYF | TGTGCCAGCAGCGTCGGACAGCAAAACATTCAGTACTTC
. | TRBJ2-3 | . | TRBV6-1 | CASSAGHTLLTDTQYF | TGTGCCAGCAGTGCGGGACATACCCTTCTCACAGATACGCAGTATTTT
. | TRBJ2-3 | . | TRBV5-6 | CASSPWTPAGNTQYF | TGTGCCAGCAGCCCTTGGACACCCGCTGGTAATACGCAGTATTTT
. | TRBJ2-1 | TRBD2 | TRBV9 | CASSAGLAGTNEQFF | TGTGCCAGCAGCGCCGGACTAGCGGGGACCAATGAGCAGTTCTTC
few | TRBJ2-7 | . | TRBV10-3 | CAISVDRSSYEQYF | TGTGCCATCAGTGTAGACAGGAGCTCCTACGAGCAGTACTTC
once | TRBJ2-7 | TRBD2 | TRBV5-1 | CASSLGGGGGYEQYF | TGCGCCAGCAGCTTGGGGGGCGGGGGGGGCTACGAGCAGTACTTC
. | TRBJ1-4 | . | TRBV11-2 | CASSSGLNEKLFF | TGTGCCAGCAGTTCTGGCCTCAATGAAAAACTGTTTTTT
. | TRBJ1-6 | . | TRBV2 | CASLYNSPLHF | TGTGCCAGCCTGTATAATTCGCCCCTCCACTTT
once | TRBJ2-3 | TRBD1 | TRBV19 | CASTQMGRGRTDTQYF | TGTGCCAGTACCCAAATGGGCAGGGGGCGGACAGATACGCAGTATTTT
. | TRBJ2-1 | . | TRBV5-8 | CASSSGLIYNEQFF | TGTGCCAGCAGCTCCGGACTGATCTACAATGAGCAGTTCTTC
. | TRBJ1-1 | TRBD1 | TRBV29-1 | CSVEPLTGVEAFF | TGCAGCGTTGAACCACTAACAGGGGTTGAAGCTTTCTTT
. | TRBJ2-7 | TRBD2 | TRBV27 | CASSLSPGLAGVGLVEQYF | TGTGCCAGCAGTTTATCTCCGGGACTAGCGGGGGTAGGGCTGGTCGAGCAGTACTTC
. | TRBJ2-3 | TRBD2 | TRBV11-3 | CASSIGLAVFSDTQYF | TGTGCCAGCAGCATCGGACTAGCGGTATTTTCAGATACGCAGTATTTT
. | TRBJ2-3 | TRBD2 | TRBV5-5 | CASSMRGSGGGVETDTQYF | TGTGCCAGCAGCATGCGGGGAAGTGGCGGGGGGGTAGAAACAGATACGCAGTATTTT
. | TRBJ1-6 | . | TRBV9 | CASSVEGRAYNSPLHF | TGTGCCAGCAGCGTAGAAGGCCGGGCCTATAATTCACCCCTCCACTTT
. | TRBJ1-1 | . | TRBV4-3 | CASSQVVVSLNTEAFF | TGCGCCAGCAGCCAAGTAGTAGTAAGCTTGAACACTGAAGCTTTCTTT
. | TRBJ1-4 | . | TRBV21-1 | CASSAPANLGGDEKLFF | TGTGCCAGCAGCGCCCCCGCTAATTTGGGGGGAGATGAAAAACTGTTTTTT
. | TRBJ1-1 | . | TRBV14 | CASSQEGSLAEAFF | TGTGCCAGCAGCCAAGAGGGGAGTCTCGCTGAAGCTTTCTTT
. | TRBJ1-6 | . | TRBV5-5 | CASSLIYSALHF | TGTGCCAGCAGCTTGATCTATAGTGCCCTCCACTTT
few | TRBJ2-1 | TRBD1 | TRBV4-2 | CASSSRTGGEHNEQFF | TGTGCCAGCAGCTCGCGAACAGGGGGAGAACACAATGAGCAGTTCTTC
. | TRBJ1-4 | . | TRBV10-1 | CASSGQIGEKLFF | TGCGCCAGCAGTGGTCAGATTGGTGAAAAACTGTTTTTT
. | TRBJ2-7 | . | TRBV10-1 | CASSESPGHLDEQYF | TGCGCCAGCAGTGAGTCCCCAGGGCACCTCGACGAGCAGTACTTC
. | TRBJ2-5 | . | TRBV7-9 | CASSRTQGGRETQYF | TGTGCCAGCAGCCGTACTCAGGGTGGGCGGGAGACCCAGTACTTC